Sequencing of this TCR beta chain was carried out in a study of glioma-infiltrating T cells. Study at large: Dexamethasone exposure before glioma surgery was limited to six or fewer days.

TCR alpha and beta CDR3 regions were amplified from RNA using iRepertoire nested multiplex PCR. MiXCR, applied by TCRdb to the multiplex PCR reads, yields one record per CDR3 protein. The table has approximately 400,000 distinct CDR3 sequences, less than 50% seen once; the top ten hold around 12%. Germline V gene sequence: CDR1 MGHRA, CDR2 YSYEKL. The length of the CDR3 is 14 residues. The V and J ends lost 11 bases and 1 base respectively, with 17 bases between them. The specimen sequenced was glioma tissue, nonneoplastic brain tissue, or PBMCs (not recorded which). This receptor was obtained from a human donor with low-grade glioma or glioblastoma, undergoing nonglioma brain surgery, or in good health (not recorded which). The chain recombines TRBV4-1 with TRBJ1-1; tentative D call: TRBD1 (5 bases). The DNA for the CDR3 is TGCGCCGCTGGCCGGCCAGGGCGGAACACTGAAGCTTTCTTT. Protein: CAAGRPGRNTEAFF.